Below, 4 T cell receptor beta chains from the same sample are listed, as sequenced in a study of graft-versus-host responses after intestinal transplantation. TCRdb's copy holds only in-frame clones and misses some; the assay was immunoSEQ multiplex PCR. Of 40,000 or so clones in the sample, roughly 89% were seen once. The specimen was PBMCs, collected 267 days after transplant. All receptors come from a human patient who received an intestinal transplant, so some T cells may come from the graft donor.

The chain carries TRBV7-9 and TRBJ1-1; 12 bases match TRBD1. Trimming took 1 base from V and 1 from J; bases not matched to a gene: 10. In germline, CDR1 is SEHNR, CDR2 FQNEAQ (reference sequence). The CDR3 length is 19 residues. CDR3 region: CASSLGEFRDRGRNTEAFF. The CDR3 region has the DNA TGTGCCAGCAGCTTAGGAGAATTCCGGGACAGGGGGCGGAACACTGAAGCTTTCTTT.

V is TRBV12-5 and J is TRBJ2-2, with 13 bases that match TRBD2. Germline assignment: CDR1 LGHNT and CDR2 FRNRAP. V lost 2 bases, J lost 6 bases, and 3 bases stayed unmatched. This CDR3 comprises 16 residues. The CDR3 region has the DNA TGTGCTAGTGGTTTGTCGGGGACTAGCGGGGCCGGGGAGCTGTTTTTT. Protein sequence: CASGLSGTSGAGELFF. Filled out from reference TRBV12-5 and TRBJ2-2, the complete variable domain reads DARVTQTPRHKVTEMGQEVTMRCQPILGHNTVFWYRQTMMQGLELLAYFRNRAPLDDSGMPKDRFSAEMPDATLATLKIQPSEPRDSAVYFCASGLSGTSGAGELFFGEGSRLTVL.

The rearrangement joins TRBV6-1 to TRBJ1-1; D unresolved. Germline-derived CDR1 and CDR2 are MNHNS and SASEGT. The length of the CDR3 is 13 residues. Deletions cut 2 bases from V and 4 bases from J, with 8 bases between. CDR3: CASSEYRGTEAFF. The CDR3 nucleotides are TGTGCCAGCAGTGAATACCGGGGCACTGAAGCTTTCTTT.

The CDR3 sequence is CASSPTPGAGEQYF. CDR3 DNA sequence: TGTGCCAGCAGCCCCACCCCGGGGGCGGGGGAGCAGTACTTC. The rearrangement joins TRBV11-2 to TRBJ2-7, with D perhaps given as TRBD1 or TRBD2 (6 bases each). CDR3 size: 14 residues. Germline values: CDR1 SGHAT, CDR2 FQNNGV. The ends were cut back, 5 bases at V and 7 bases at J, with 18 bases in the middle.